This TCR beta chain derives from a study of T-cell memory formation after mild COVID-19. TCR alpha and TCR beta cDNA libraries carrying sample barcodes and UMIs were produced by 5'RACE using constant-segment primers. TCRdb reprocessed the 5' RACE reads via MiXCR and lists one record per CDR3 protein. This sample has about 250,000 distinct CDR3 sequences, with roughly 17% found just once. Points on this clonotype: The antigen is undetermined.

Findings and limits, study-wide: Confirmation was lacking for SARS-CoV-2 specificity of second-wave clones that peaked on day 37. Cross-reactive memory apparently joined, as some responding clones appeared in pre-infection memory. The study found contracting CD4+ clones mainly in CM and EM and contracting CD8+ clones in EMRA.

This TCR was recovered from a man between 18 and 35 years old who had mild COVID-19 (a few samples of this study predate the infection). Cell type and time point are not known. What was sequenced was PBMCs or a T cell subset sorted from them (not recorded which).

Written as DNA, the CDR3 is TGTGCCAGCAGTTTTAAGTGGACAGGCGAGGCCCAGTACTTC. Translating it yields CASSFKWTGEAQYF. V and J are TRBV28 and TRBJ2-5; the match to TRBD1 covers 7 bases. Germline trimming cut 3 bases from V and 9 bases from J; bases unmatched to any gene: 10. Germline CDR1 and CDR2: MDHEN and SYDVKM. The CDR3 is made up of 14 amino acids.